Below are 5 T cell receptor beta chains sequenced from a single sample in a study of T cell responses to AZD1222 COVID-19 vaccine. TCRdb keeps only in-frame clones here, not all; method: immunoSEQ multiplex PCR. The table lists approximately 190,000 clones, 94% of them singletons. This material consisted of peripheral blood, taken on day 0 of AZD1222 vaccination. These receptors all come from an adult in good health.

This clone has just one count. This rearrangement joins TRBV27 to TRBJ2-7; 8 bases line up with TRBD2. The CDR3 extends over 17 amino acids. Trimming cost V 6 bases and J 1 base; bases outside gene matches: 14. Germline V gene sequence: CDR1 MNHEY, CDR2 SMNVEV (reference sequence). This chain's CDR3 is CASSPRGGSGTSYEQYF. The CDR3 nucleotides read TGTGCCAGCAGCCCCCGAGGGGGTAGCGGGACTTCCTACGAGCAGTACTTC.

Concerning this clone: Sequence at one end of the junction differs from germline and may be a read error. This chain uses TRBV6-5 with TRBJ1-4; D might be TRBD1 (5 bases). Germline assignment: CDR1 MNHEY and CDR2 SVGAGI. CDR3 length: 14 residues. The CDR3 loop is CTSRAGVTNEKLFF. The CDR3 DNA follows: TGTACCAGCAGGGCGGGGGTAACTAATGAAAAACTGTTTTTT.

The chain recombines TRBV28 with TRBJ2-1; 10 nucleotides agree with TRBD2. The CDR3 contains 15 residues. With 8 bases clipped from V and 4 bases from J, the junction kept 8 bases outside the gene matches. Germline lookup yields CDR1 MDHEN and CDR2 SYDVKM. CDR3 bases: TGTGCCAGCGACCGCAGCGGGAGGGTTTACAATGAGCAGTTCTTC. It encodes CASDRSGRVYNEQFF.

The rearrangement joins TRBV7-9 to TRBJ2-7; 13 bases agree with TRBD2. Germline trimming cut 5 bases from V and 3 bases from J; bases unmatched to any gene: 4. The CDR3 spans 15 residues. Germline V gene sequence: CDR1 SEHNR, CDR2 FQNEAQ (reference sequence). CDR3 nucleotide sequence: TGTGCCAGCAGCCCTACTAGCGGGAGGGACTACGAGCAGTACTTC. Protein sequence: CASSPTSGRDYEQYF.

CDR3 in amino acids: CASSEFLAASYEQYF. The CDR3 coding sequence is TGTGCCAGCAGTGAATTTCTAGCGGCCTCCTACGAGCAGTACTTC. The chain is built from TRBV2 and TRBJ2-7; TRBD2 matches 7 bases. The CDR3 is 15 amino acids. In germline, CDR1 is SNHLY, CDR2 FYNNEI. Trimming cost V 2 bases and J 0 bases; bases outside gene matches: 4. The whole variable domain, remainder taken from reference TRBV2 and TRBJ2-7, is EPEVTQTPSHQVTQMGQEVILRCVPISNHLYFYWYRQILGQKVEFLVSFYNNEISEKSEIFDDQFSVERPDGSNFTLKIRSTKLEDSAMYFCASSEFLAASYEQYFGPGTRLTVT.